Included here is one T cell receptor beta chain sequence, with context. What it binds is unknown. CDR1 and CDR2 from the germline V gene are MNHEY and SMNVEV (reference sequence). This CDR3 has 14 residues. The source of the sample is a study of monozygotic twins with inflammatory bowel disease. Input per TCR library consisted of approximately 3.5 ug of total RNA. With eight separate reactions per sample, the authors made cDNA. TCRdb reprocessed the 5' RACE reads and stores each CDR3 protein as one record, lacking DNA. The sample data list about 440,000 distinct CDR3 sequences. Overall study findings and caveats: For IBD patients, clonotypes shared with others were fewer than for healthy twins, especially with disease activity. Repertoire similarity did not differ between concordant and discordant twins, perhaps due to limited power.

The V call is TRBV27, the J call TRBJ2-1; TCRdb names TRBD1, which stays unverified in the absence of DNA. Sequencing was performed on blood. This clonotype originated in a human donor with ulcerative colitis or Crohn's disease, or a healthy co-twin of an affected twin (not recorded which). The CDR3 here is CASHPGQGSIEQFF.